Shown below are 9 T cell receptor beta chains from a single sample sequenced in a study of vaccination and CD4 T cells after COVID-19. No antigen is known for these receptors. CD4+ T cells that had been cultured provided DNA sequenced with the Oncomine TCR Beta short-read assay. TCRdb processed the PCR reads anew with MiXCR; each CDR3 protein has one entry. This table has 15,000 to 20,000 distinct CDR3 sequences, 30% to 45% appearing once. Specified treatment: approximately 11-day PBMC culture with coronavirus spike peptide pools or control peptides (ViraFEST assay). Sequencing used CD4+ T cells from blood, cultured in vitro. Every receptor here comes from a human donor who had recovered from COVID-19.

V usage is TRBV6-5 and J usage is TRBJ2-5; no reliable D call. Germline V lookup: CDR1 MNHEY, CDR2 SVGAGI. The CDR3 is 14 residues long. V gave up 0 bases and J gave up 5 bases, with 10 bases separating them. CDR3 residues: CASSYSTGPETQYF. DNA of the CDR3: TGTGCCAGCAGTTACTCGACTGGGCCGGAGACCCAGTACTTC.

The chain combines TRBV20-1 with TRBJ1-1; D is uncertain. The CDR3 sequence is 14 residues long. Trimming cost V 0 bases and J 0 bases, with 8 bases left between them. From germline, CDR1 is DFQATT and CDR2 SNEGSKA (reference sequence). CDR3 in DNA: TGCAGTGCTAGAGATAGTCAGGTGAACACTGAAGCTTTCTTT. This gives the protein CSARDSQVNTEAFF.

This clonotype was detected a few times. The rearrangement joins TRBV6-1 to TRBJ1-5, with D maybe TRBD1 (5 bases). The V gene lost 5 bases and the J gene lost 6 bases, with 20 bases spanning the gap. Germline V gene sequence: CDR1 MNHNS, CDR2 SASEGT. The CDR3 runs 16 residues. This CDR3 reads CASSLIRDGGSQPQHF. For the CDR3, the DNA is TGTGCCAGCAGTCTAATCCGGGACGGCGGTAGTCAGCCCCAGCATTTT.

The genes are TRBV7-3 and TRBJ2-7, with D unclear. CDR3 size: 16 residues. Germline CDR1 and CDR2: SGHTA and FQGTGA. Trimming took 6 bases from V and 5 from J, leaving 23 bases between them. The CDR3: CASSLAWPALRNEQYF. For the CDR3, the DNA is TGTGCCAGCAGTTTAGCCTGGCCAGCTCTTCGGAACGAGCAGTACTTC.

By proportion, this clonotype is medium-sized (0.01 to 0.1%). The rearrangement joins TRBV7-2 to TRBJ2-1; 11 nucleotides agree with TRBD2. The CDR3 totals 16 residues. The junction had 5 bases not matched to a gene; V was cut back by 0 bases and J by 7 bases. The V gene's germline CDR1 is SGHTA and CDR2 FQGNSA. In nucleotides, the CDR3 is TGTGCCAGCAGCTTAGCGGGACTAGCGGTTTCGAATGAGCAGTTCTTC. Translation gives CASSLAGLAVSNEQFF.

By proportion, this clonotype is medium-sized. The chain carries TRBV20-1 and TRBJ2-5; 7 bases map to TRBD2. Germline assignment: CDR1 DFQATT and CDR2 SNEGSKA (reference sequence). The CDR3 runs 14 residues. V was pared by 0 bases and J by 4 bases, with 5 bases of the junction left unmatched. The CDR3 DNA reads TGCAGTGCTAGAGATCCTAGCGGACGAGAGACCCAGTACTTC. Translated, it gives CSARDPSGRETQYF.

This clonotype was counted between two and nine times. This chain connects TRBV18 to TRBJ1-1; D possibly corresponds to TRBD1 (6 bases). Trimming left V 3 bases short and J 2 bases short, with 10 bases between. CDR3 length equals 14 residues. Germline loops: CDR1 KGHSH, CDR2 LQKENI. The CDR3 is CASSPAGGNTEAFF. The CDR3, as DNA: TGTGCCAGCTCACCTGCCGGGGGCAACACTGAAGCTTTCTTT.

The gene calls are TRBV7-9 and TRBJ2-7; D is uncertain. Germline V CDR1 and CDR2: SEHNR, FQNEAQ (reference sequence). V was clipped by 5 bases and J by 2 bases, with 7 bases between them. The CDR3 loop spans 12 amino acids. The DNA of the CDR3 is TGTGCCAGCAGCCCCCAAGCCTACGAGCAGTACTTC. Its protein is CASSPQAYEQYF.

The CDR3 is CASIPAGGDEKLFF. The CDR3 DNA sequence: TGTGCCAGTATCCCTGCCGGTGGGGACGAAAAACTGTTTTTT. V is TRBV19 and J is TRBJ1-4; D may be TRBD1 (5 bases). This CDR3 region has 14 residues. Germline V lookup: CDR1 LNHDA, CDR2 SQIVND (reference sequence). V was shortened by 7 bases and J by 8 bases, with 17 bases between the two germline ends.